The 24 T cell receptor beta chains in this list originate from one sample, sequenced in a study of OX40 agonist ivuxolimab in advanced cancers. Clones were sequenced by immunoSEQ multiplex PCR, and TCRdb holds only the in-frame ones, with some missing. Among over 75,000 clones listed, about 89% were seen once. The sample here was CD4+ or CD8+ T cells sorted from blood, taken in a trial of the OX40 agonist ivuxolimab. These receptors came from an adult with an advanced solid tumor such as melanoma, head and neck, liver or kidney cancer.

This sequence joins TRBV7-9 and TRBJ2-6, with TRBD2 as a possible D gene (5 bases). Germline values: CDR1 SEHNR, CDR2 FQNEAQ (reference sequence). This CDR3 has 15 amino acids. Between the trimmed V and J ends, which lost 6 bases and 0 bases, there was a span of 9 bases. CDR3 amino acids: CASRGLSSGANVLTF. CDR3 bases: TGTGCCAGCAGAGGACTGAGCTCTGGGGCCAACGTCCTGACTTTC.

This chain uses TRBV9 with TRBJ2-1, with D unclear. V lost 0 bases to trimming and J lost 9 bases, with 7 bases between them. The germline gives CDR1 SGDLS, CDR2 YYNGEE. This CDR3 comprises 12 residues. The CDR3 sequence: CASSVGSGEQFF. CDR3 nucleotide sequence: TGTGCCAGCAGCGTAGGTTCGGGTGAGCAGTTCTTC.

This clone was recorded once. V is TRBV27 and J is TRBJ2-6; D unresolved. V lost 8 bases, J lost 1 base, and 9 bases lay in between. This CDR3 contains 14 residues. Germline V gene data show CDR1 as MNHEY and CDR2 as SMNVEV (reference sequence). The CDR3 DNA reads as TGTGCCAGCCGTACCTATTCTGGGGCCAACGTCCTGACTTTC. Translated, it gives CASRTYSGANVLTF.

The chain employs TRBV4-1 and TRBJ2-2; D call uncertain. The CDR3 covers 13 residues. The V end was cut by 4 bases, the J end by 5 bases, with 8 bases between. From germline, CDR1 is MGHRA and CDR2 YSYEKL. CDR3 loop: CASSPAVTGELFF. As DNA, the CDR3 is TGCGCCAGCAGCCCCGCAGTGACCGGGGAGCTGTTTTTT.

The chain is built from TRBV10-3 and TRBJ2-3, with D tentatively TRBD1 (6 bases). V was shortened by 5 bases and J by 6 bases, with 9 bases between the two germline ends. CDR1 is ENHRY and CDR2 is SYGVKD in the germline V gene. The CDR3 spans 12 residues. The CDR3 here is CAISTTGDTQYF. Here the CDR3 DNA reads TGTGCCATCAGTACCACAGGGGATACGCAGTATTTT.

The chain employs TRBV7-2 and TRBJ2-3; D remains ambiguous. Germline V lookup: CDR1 SGHTA, CDR2 FQGNSA. The CDR3 loop spans 15 amino acids. The V gene lost 1 base and the J gene lost 1 base, with 9 bases spanning the gap. CDR3 sequence reads: CASSLVMSRTDTQYF. CDR3 bases: TGTGCCAGCAGCTTAGTGATGTCCCGCACAGATACGCAGTATTTT.

The CDR3 region has the DNA TGTGCCAGCAGTTCCTCAGGACTAGCGGGAGGAAATGAGCAGTTCTTC. Protein: CASSSSGLAGGNEQFF. The chain couples TRBV28 to TRBJ2-1; TRBD2 matches at 14 bases. Germline V CDR1 and CDR2: MDHEN, SYDVKM. The CDR3 contains 16 residues. The J segment lost 7 bases and the V segment lost 4 bases, leaving 6 bases of the junction unmatched. Complete variable domain (other parts from reference TRBV28 and TRBJ2-1): DVKVTQSSRYLVKRTGEKVFLECVQDMDHENMFWYRQDPGLGLRLIYFSYDVKMKEKGDIPEGYSVSREKKERFSLILESASTNQTSMYLCASSSSGLAGGNEQFFGPGTRLTVL.

The rearrangement links TRBV15 to TRBJ1-6, with 11 bases fitting TRBD1. CDR1 and CDR2 from the germline V gene are LNHNV and YYDKDF (reference sequence). The CDR3 spans 16 residues. The ends lost 6 bases at V and 7 bases at J; junction bases unmatched: 8. DNA of the CDR3: TGTGCCACCAGTAAGGACAGGGGGCTTAGAAATTCACCCCTCCACTTT. Its protein is CATSKDRGLRNSPLHF.

The V call is TRBV28, the J call TRBJ2-7; a weak D match, TRBD2 (5 bases). The CDR3 length is 16 residues. CDR1 MDHEN and CDR2 SYDVKM come from the germline V gene. V was trimmed by 8 bases and J by 2 bases, leaving 22 bases between them. CDR3 loop: CASATPRVLGTYEQYF. The DNA of the CDR3 is TGTGCCAGCGCTACGCCGCGGGTCTTGGGGACCTACGAGCAGTACTTC.

This clone was seen only once. The gene calls are TRBV5-5 and TRBJ1-1; 7 bases agree with TRBD1. CDR1 is SGHKS and CDR2 is YYEKEE in the germline V gene (reference sequence). The CDR3 sequence is 16 residues long. The V and J ends lost 4 bases and 0 bases, in that order; junction bases with no gene match: 9. CDR3 region: CASSRRQGYLNTEAFF. CDR3 DNA: TGTGCCAGCAGCCGTCGACAGGGCTATTTGAACACTGAAGCTTTCTTT.

CDR3 nucleotide sequence: TGTGCCAGCAGCTACGACAGGGCTTCCTACGAGCAGTACTTC. Protein product: CASSYDRASYEQYF. The chain is built from TRBV7-9 and TRBJ2-7; 7 positions match TRBD1. Germline-derived CDR1 and CDR2 are SEHNR and FQNEAQ (reference sequence). The CDR3 runs 14 residues. The junction had 4 bases not matched to a gene; V was cut back by 4 bases and J by 1 base.

This sequence joins TRBV21-1 and TRBJ1-5. TRBV21-1 is a pseudogene locus. The CDR3 totals 21 residues. The CDR3 protein is CASSKGGIVSRGVYSNQPQHF. The CDR3 DNA reads as TGTGCCAGCAGCAAAGGCGGCATAGTCTCCCGAGGGGTATATAGCAATCAGCCCCAGCATTTT.

V usage is TRBV6-1 and J usage is TRBJ2-5; TRBD1 matches at 8 bases. CDR3 length: 13 residues. V lost 8 bases and J lost 0; bases outside the gene matches: 2. Germline V CDR1 and CDR2: MNHNS, SASEGT. The CDR3 nucleotides read TGTGCCAGCCGGACAGGGTACCAAGAGACCCAGTACTTC. It translates to CASRTGYQETQYF.

The V call is TRBV9, the J call TRBJ1-5; possible D gene TRBD1, 5 bases. The V gene lost 7 bases and the J gene lost 3 bases, with 5 bases spanning the gap. The CDR3 is 11 residues long. Germline CDR1 SGDLS, CDR2 YYNGEE. Here the CDR3 DNA reads TGTGCCAGCGGGGCCAATCAGCCCCAGCATTTT. This sequence encodes CASGANQPQHF.

A word on this clone: This likely comes from a read error, as the CDR3 has no conserved phenylalanine or tryptophan at its end. The chain links TRBV7-9 to TRBJ1-2; 9 nucleotides match TRBD1. The V gene's germline CDR1 is SEHNR and CDR2 FQNEAQ (reference sequence). CDR3 length equals 16 residues. V shed 3 bases, J shed 0 bases, and the junction held 5 bases outside the gene matches. The CDR3 DNA reads as TGTGCCAGCAGCTTGGGGACAGGGTACGCTAACTATGGCTACACCCTC. Translated: CASSLGTGYANYGYTL.

CDR3 sequence (DNA): TGTGCCAGCAGTTACACGGAACTAGCCAAAAACATTCAGTACTTC. Residues: CASSYTELAKNIQYF. This chain joins TRBV6-6 and TRBJ2-4; D is unresolved. Germline V gene sequence: CDR1 MNHNY, CDR2 SVGAGI (reference sequence). Trimming pared 2 bases from V and 0 bases from J, leaving 8 bases between. CDR3 length: 15 amino acids.

J is TRBJ2-1 and V is TRBV13, with TRBD2 matching 11 bases. V shed 5 bases, J shed 5 bases, and the junction held 8 bases outside the gene matches. Germline V gives CDR1 PRHDT, CDR2 FYEKMQ (reference sequence). There are 16 residues in the CDR3. The CDR3 spells CASSHSLAGDDNEQFF. The DNA for the CDR3 is TGTGCCAGCAGCCATTCACTAGCGGGAGATGACAATGAGCAGTTCTTC.

The genes are TRBV5-1 and TRBJ1-2; D is unclear. The CDR3 spans 14 residues. V was cut by 0 bases and J by 2 bases, with 8 bases left in between. The germline CDR1 and CDR2 sequences are SGHRS and YFSETQ. The DNA of the CDR3 is TGCGCCAGCAGCTTGGAGCGCAGAAACTATGGCTACACCTTC. This translates into CASSLERRNYGYTF.

The chain has TRBV29-1 and TRBJ2-7; 9 bases line up with TRBD1. Trimming at V came to 2 bases and at J to 6 bases, leaving 5 bases not matched to a gene. The V gene's germline CDR1 is SQVTM and CDR2 ANQGSEA. CDR3 size: 13 residues. CDR3 protein: CSVETDRGVEQYF. The CDR3 DNA reads TGCAGCGTTGAAACGGACAGGGGAGTCGAGCAGTACTTC.

This chain links TRBV7-3 with TRBJ1-1; unclear D gene. Trimming removed 0 bases at V and 1 base at J, with 6 bases between. This CDR3 is built from 14 residues. The V gene's germline CDR1 is SGHTA and CDR2 FQGTGA. The CDR3 sequence is CASSLTAANTEAFF. The CDR3 nucleotides are TGTGCCAGCAGCTTAACGGCGGCGAACACTGAAGCTTTCTTT.

This chain joins TRBV5-5 and TRBJ1-5; TRBD1 matches 11 bases. Per the germline V gene, CDR1 is SGHKS and CDR2 is YYEKEE (reference sequence). This CDR3 contains 15 residues. Germline trimming cut 4 bases from V and 4 bases from J; bases unmatched to any gene: 4. This CDR3 reads CASSPGQGGNQPQHF. The CDR3 DNA reads as TGTGCCAGCAGCCCGGGACAGGGGGGAAATCAGCCCCAGCATTTT.

In nucleotides, the CDR3 is TGTGCCAGCAGCCCGGGACTAGCGGGATCTACCGGGGAGCTGTTTTTT. Translation gives CASSPGLAGSTGELFF. The J gene is TRBJ2-2, the V gene TRBV7-9, with TRBD2 matching over 13 bases. The J segment lost 5 bases and the V segment lost 5 bases, leaving 5 bases of the junction unmatched. Germline CDR1 is SEHNR and CDR2 is FQNEAQ (reference sequence). This CDR3 is 16 amino acids long.

This clone was seen a single time. The J gene is TRBJ1-5, the V gene TRBV28; 8 bases line up with TRBD1. Germline V gene sequence: CDR1 MDHEN, CDR2 SYDVKM. V dropped 1 base and J dropped 2; count of bases not matched to a gene: 7. This CDR3 is built from 17 residues. The CDR3, as DNA: TGTGCCAGCAGTTTATCCGGGATGACAGGGGGCAATCAGCCCCAGCATTTT. This codes for CASSLSGMTGGNQPQHF.

This chain joins TRBV10-1 and TRBJ2-7; possibly TRBD1 for D (6 bases). Germline CDR1 and CDR2: WNHNN and SYGVQD (reference sequence). The CDR3 is 14 residues long. Deletions cut 6 bases from V and 2 bases from J, with 14 bases between. The CDR3 sequence: CASRPRDTPYEQYF. The DNA for the CDR3 is TGCGCCAGCAGACCCCGGGACACCCCCTACGAGCAGTACTTC.